This TCR beta chain appears in the sequencing data of a study of blood T cell repertoires in COVID-19. At the level of the study: Sample material is recorded as cDNA or gDNA derived from T cells, B-cell-depleted T cells, or PBMCs.

Produced via immunoSEQ multiplex PCR; TCRdb's table is partial and in-frame only. The sample contains under 150,000 clones, around three quarters of which appear only once. Sequencing used peripheral blood. The clonotype originates from a man aged 55 to 70 with acute or convalescent COVID-19.

The CDR3 coding sequence is TGTGCCAGCAGCAGCACCGGGACAGGGGCGTCGAGAGTCTACGAGCAGTACTTC. Encoded protein: CASSSTGTGASRVYEQYF. V usage is TRBV5-6 and J usage is TRBJ2-7, with 10 positions matching TRBD1. With V trimmed by 4 bases and J by 3 bases, 16 bases remained unmatched. Germline V gene data show CDR1 as SGHDT and CDR2 as YYEEEE. This CDR3 region has 18 residues.